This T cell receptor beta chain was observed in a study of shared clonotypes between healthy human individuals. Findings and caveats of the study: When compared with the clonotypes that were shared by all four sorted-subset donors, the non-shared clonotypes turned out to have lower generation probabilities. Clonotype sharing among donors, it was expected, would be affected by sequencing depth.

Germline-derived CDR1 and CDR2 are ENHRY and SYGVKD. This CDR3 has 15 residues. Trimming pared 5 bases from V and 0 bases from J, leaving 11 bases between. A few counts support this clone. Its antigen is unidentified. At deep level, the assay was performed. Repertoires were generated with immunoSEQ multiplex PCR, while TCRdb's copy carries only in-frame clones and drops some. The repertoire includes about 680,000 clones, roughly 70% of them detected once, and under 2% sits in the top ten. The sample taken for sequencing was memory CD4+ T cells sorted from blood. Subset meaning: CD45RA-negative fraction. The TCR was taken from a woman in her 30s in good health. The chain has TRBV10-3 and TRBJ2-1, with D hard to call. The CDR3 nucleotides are TGTGCCATCAGTAGGGCGGAACACTCCTACAATGAGCAGTTCTTC. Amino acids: CAISRAEHSYNEQFF.